This T cell receptor (beta chain) came from a study of T cells in Graves' hyperthyroidism and ophthalmopathy. The study's findings and limits: A model of 13 V-J features distinguished ophthalmopathy from stable hyperthyroidism. The model made its ophthalmopathy prediction, and onset followed a median about 6.8 months later.

There were TCR beta CDR3 regions amplified from RNA transcripts. A first-round RT-PCR of the TCR CDR3 used the HTBI primer set. TCRdb processed the multiplex PCR reads anew with MiXCR; each CDR3 protein has one entry. This repertoire shows roughly 500,000 distinct CDR3 sequences, roughly 45% found once; its top ten account for around 44%. This clonotype was detected ten times or more. Its antigen is undetermined. Lactation, pregnancy, other autoimmune disease or uncontrolled infection excluded patients. Clinical symptoms, serum thyroxine, TRAb, thyroid ultrasound and orbital computed tomography established diagnosis. The clonotype originates from an adult woman with Graves' disease, either hyperthyroidism or ophthalmopathy (not recorded which). Sequencing was done on a sample of peripheral blood or thyroid tissue (not recorded which).

CDR3 protein: CASSLNMGTEAFF. The CDR3 nucleotides read TGTGCCAGCAGTCTTAACATGGGCACTGAAGCTTTCTTT. The chain employs TRBV14 and TRBJ1-1; D call uncertain. Looked up from germline, CDR1 is SGHDN and CDR2 is FVKESK. CDR3 length: 13 residues. V shed 6 bases and J shed 4 bases, with 12 bases lying between them.